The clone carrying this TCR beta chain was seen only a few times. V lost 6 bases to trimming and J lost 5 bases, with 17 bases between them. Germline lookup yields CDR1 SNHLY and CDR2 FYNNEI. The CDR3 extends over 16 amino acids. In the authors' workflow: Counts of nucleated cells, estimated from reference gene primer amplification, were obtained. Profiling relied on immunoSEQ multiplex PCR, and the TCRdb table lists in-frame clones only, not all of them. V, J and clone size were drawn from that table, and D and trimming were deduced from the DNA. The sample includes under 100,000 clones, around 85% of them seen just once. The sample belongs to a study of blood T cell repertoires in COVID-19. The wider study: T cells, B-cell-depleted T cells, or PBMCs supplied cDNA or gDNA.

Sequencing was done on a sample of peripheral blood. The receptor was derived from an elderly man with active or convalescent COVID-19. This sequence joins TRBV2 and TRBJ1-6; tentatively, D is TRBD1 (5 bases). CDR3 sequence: CASSTWMGLDNSPLHF. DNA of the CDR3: TGTGCCAGCAGCACATGGATGGGACTCGATAATTCACCCCTCCACTTT.